One and the same sample provided the 23 T cell receptor beta chains below, sequenced in a study of shared clonotypes between healthy human individuals. Measured with immunoSEQ multiplex PCR; TCRdb has only the in-frame clones, and not every one. The sample has around 2.3 million clones; nearly 97% are singletons. The material sequenced was naive CD4+ T cells sorted from blood. Subset defined: CD45RA+ positively selected. These TCRs come from a man in his late teens or twenties in good health.

This sequence joins TRBV6-1 and TRBJ1-5; D is uncertain. Trimming stripped 2 bases from V and 5 bases from J, with 13 bases between. The CDR3 sequence is 15 residues long. Germline V lookup: CDR1 MNHNS, CDR2 SASEGT. The CDR3: CASSEIGDRYQPQHF. The CDR3 DNA sequence: TGTGCCAGCAGTGAAATCGGAGACCGGTATCAGCCCCAGCATTTT.

The chain recombines TRBV18 with TRBJ2-1; D remains unclear. The CDR3 spans 14 residues. V was trimmed by 3 bases and J by 8 bases, leaving 14 bases between them. Germline CDR1 is KGHSH and CDR2 is LQKENI. CDR3 in DNA: TGTGCCAGCTCACCGTCGCTCCCGGGCGATGAGCAGTTCTTC. Translating it yields CASSPSLPGDEQFF.

The chain has TRBV11-2 and TRBJ2-5, with TRBD2 identical over 13 bases. CDR1 and CDR2 from the germline V gene are SGHAT and FQNNGV. Trimming cost V 5 bases and J 5 bases; bases outside gene matches: 8. The CDR3 runs 16 residues. The CDR3 bases are TGTGCCAGCAGCCACGGACTAGCGGGAGTAGGGGAGACCCAGTACTTC. Residues: CASSHGLAGVGETQYF.

The chain has TRBV6-1 and TRBJ2-3, with D tentatively TRBD1 or TRBD2 (5 bases each). Between the trimmed V and J ends, which lost 6 bases and 0 bases, there was a span of 16 bases. Per germline, CDR1 MNHNS and CDR2 SASEGT. The CDR3 contains 16 residues. DNA for the CDR3: TGTGCCAGCAGAGAAACCGGGACGGACAGCACAGATACGCAGTATTTT. Encoded protein: CASRETGTDSTDTQYF.

The chain couples TRBV5-4 to TRBJ1-2; 7 bases are shared with TRBD1. The germline CDR1 and CDR2 sequences are SGHNT and YYREEE (reference sequence). The V segment lost 3 bases and the J segment 5 bases; nucleotides outside the gene matches: 10. The CDR3 is made up of 15 amino acids. CDR3 nucleotides: TGTGCCAGCAGCTCCGCCATTGACAGGGTATATGGCTACACCTTC. Translation gives CASSSAIDRVYGYTF.

This chain links TRBV11-2 with TRBJ2-1; D unresolved. Germline V gives CDR1 SGHAT, CDR2 FQNNGV. The CDR3 covers 14 residues. V lost 5 bases to trimming and J lost 3 bases, with 11 bases between them. CDR3 sequence: CASSPASSYNEQFF. The CDR3 DNA is TGTGCCAGCAGCCCAGCCTCAAGCTACAATGAGCAGTTCTTC.

About this clone itself: The same CDR3 can be traced to other DNA sequences in this sample. The chain has TRBV5-5 and TRBJ2-3; D possibly corresponds to TRBD1 (6 bases). The CDR3 spans 14 residues. CDR1 and CDR2 (germline): SGHKS, YYEKEE (reference sequence). Trimming stripped 2 bases from V and 0 bases from J, with 7 bases between. The CDR3 reads CASSLGQSTDTQYF. DNA of the CDR3: TGTGCCAGCAGCTTAGGACAGAGCACAGATACGCAGTATTTT.

As for this clone: This CDR3 is also generated by other DNA sequences in the sample. The chain combines TRBV7-2 with TRBJ1-1, with TRBD1 matching 7 bases. Germline V CDR1 and CDR2: SGHTA, FQGNSA. V trimming: 0 bases; J trimming: 0 bases; junction bases outside the gene matches: 1. The CDR3 contains 15 residues. The CDR3 coding sequence is TGTGCCAGCAGCTTAGCGACAGGGCTGAACACTGAAGCTTTCTTT. This translates into CASSLATGLNTEAFF.

Worth noting for this clone: Other DNA sequences of this sample code for an identical CDR3. V and J are TRBV30 and TRBJ2-7; 7 bases are a match to TRBD1. J lost 2 bases, V lost 0 bases, and 4 bases had no gene match. The CDR3 spans 14 residues. Germline lookup yields CDR1 GTSNPN and CDR2 SVGIG (reference sequence). CDR3 coding DNA: TGTGCCTGGAGTGTACGGACAGGTACCTACGAGCAGTACTTC. Residues: CAWSVRTGTYEQYF.

Comments on this clone: The identical CDR3 is also encoded by other nucleotide sequences in the sample. V is TRBV6-1 and J is TRBJ2-1; 12 bases match TRBD2. Trimming cost V 6 bases and J 6 bases; bases outside gene matches: 0. Germline assignment: CDR1 MNHNS and CDR2 SASEGT. CDR3 length: 13 amino acids. CDR3 in amino acids: CASRLAGGNEQFF. The CDR3 DNA reads as TGTGCCAGCAGACTAGCGGGAGGCAATGAGCAGTTCTTC.

This clone was observed once. V usage is TRBV30 and J usage is TRBJ2-1; D gene ambiguous. CDR1 GTSNPN and CDR2 SVGIG come from the germline V gene (reference sequence). CDR3 length: 11 residues. Trimming pared 0 bases from V and 16 bases from J, leaving 13 bases between. CDR3 DNA: TGTGCCTGGAGTGTAGAGATTGGGCGCTTCTTC. As protein: CAWSVEIGRFF.

The chain has TRBV30 and TRBJ2-3, with no clear D. Between the trimmed V and J ends, which lost 0 bases and 0 bases, there was a span of 7 bases. This CDR3 is 14 amino acids long. CDR1 GTSNPN and CDR2 SVGIG come from the germline V gene (reference sequence). In DNA form, the CDR3 reads TGTGCCTGGAGTGTATTGGGGAGCACAGATACGCAGTATTTT. Its protein product is CAWSVLGSTDTQYF.

The CDR3 DNA is TGTGCCAGTAGTATCTACGTCTCTGGAAACACCATATATTTT. It codes for CASSIYVSGNTIYF. The chain links TRBV19 to TRBJ1-3, with D unclear. The ends were cut back, 3 bases at V and 0 bases at J, with 6 bases in the middle. The CDR3 has 14 residues. Germline V gene sequence: CDR1 LNHDA, CDR2 SQIVND (reference sequence).

The chain joins TRBV10-1 to TRBJ1-1; possibly TRBD1 for D (5 bases). The ends were cut back, 8 bases at V and 6 bases at J, with 19 bases in the middle. The CDR3 runs to 14 residues. From germline, CDR1 is WNHNN and CDR2 SYGVQD (reference sequence). The CDR3: CASGSGKGFPEAFF. CDR3 DNA: TGCGCCAGCGGGTCGGGAAAGGGGTTCCCTGAAGCTTTCTTT.

About this clone: Other DNA sequences in this sample translate to the same CDR3. The chain employs TRBV10-3 and TRBJ2-5; no reliable D call. This CDR3 contains 14 residues. Germline lookup yields CDR1 ENHRY and CDR2 SYGVKD. V lost 0 bases and J lost 2, with 7 bases in between. This chain's CDR3 is CAISESGQQETQYF. CDR3 nucleotides: TGTGCCATCAGTGAGTCGGGCCAACAAGAGACCCAGTACTTC.

The chain carries TRBV6-6 and TRBJ2-3; TRBD2 matches at 10 bases. Trimming at V came to 5 bases and at J to 8 bases, leaving 13 bases not matched to a gene. Germline V gene data show CDR1 as MNHNY and CDR2 as SVGAGI (reference sequence). This CDR3 is 16 amino acids long. CDR3 sequence (DNA): TGTGCCAGCAGTACCATCAATCCTAGCGGGAGAGGTACGCAGTATTTT. Protein product: CASSTINPSGRGTQYF.

The chain carries TRBV29-1 and TRBJ1-3, with no clear D. Trimming took off 3 bases at V and 3 bases at J, with 9 bases between the two ends. The CDR3 covers 13 residues. The germline V gene has CDR1 SQVTM and CDR2 ANQGSEA. As DNA, the CDR3 is TGCAGCGTTGATTACCGGGGTGGAAACACCATATATTTT. This translates into CSVDYRGGNTIYF. The variable domain in full, completed from reference TRBV29-1 and TRBJ1-3, reads SAVISQKPSRDICQRGTSLTIQCQVDSQVTMMFWYRQQPGQSLTLIATANQGSEATYESGFVIDKFPISRPNLTFSTLTVSNMSPEDSSIYLCSVDYRGGNTIYFGEGSWLTVV.

V is TRBV4-1 and J is TRBJ2-7; possibly TRBD1 or TRBD2 for D (6 bases each). This CDR3 has 15 residues. V lost 0 bases and J 6 bases, leaving 15 bases between the germline ends. CDR1 and CDR2 (germline): MGHRA, YSYEKL. The CDR3 loop is CASSQESGGILEQYF. The CDR3 DNA is TGCGCCAGCAGCCAAGAATCCGGGGGCATCCTCGAGCAGTACTTC.

V is TRBV5-4 and J is TRBJ1-2, with a weak D call TRBD1 (5 bases). Germline CDR1 SGHNT, CDR2 YYREEE (reference sequence). V lost 3 bases, J lost 12 bases, and 21 bases lay in between. The CDR3 contains 14 residues. This CDR3 reads CASSSAPPGGRNTF. For the CDR3, the DNA is TGTGCCAGCAGCTCCGCCCCTCCCGGGGGAAGAAACACCTTC.

This sequence joins TRBV25-1 and TRBJ2-5; 7 bases match TRBD1. Germline assignment: CDR1 MGHDK and CDR2 SYGVNS. J gave up 3 bases and V 4 bases, and 5 bases lay outside the gene matches. The CDR3 loop spans 14 amino acids. This CDR3 is CASSVPGTEETQYF. The CDR3 nucleotides read TGTGCCAGCAGTGTGCCCGGGACAGAAGAGACCCAGTACTTC.

The gene calls are TRBV9 and TRBJ1-5; maybe TRBD1 (5 bases). The V and J ends lost 4 bases and 0 bases respectively, with 23 bases between them. Germline CDR1 SGDLS, CDR2 YYNGEE. This CDR3 is built from 19 residues. Here the CDR3 DNA reads TGTGCCAGCAGCCCCGGGGGTTGGCAGAGAAATAATAGCAATCAGCCCCAGCATTTT. It codes for CASSPGGWQRNNSNQPQHF.

This chain uses TRBV29-1 with TRBJ2-5; D perhaps matches TRBD1 (5 bases). CDR1 SQVTM and CDR2 ANQGSEA come from the germline V gene. Trimming took off 7 bases at V and 5 bases at J, with 11 bases between the two ends. The CDR3 totals 11 residues. The CDR3 sequence: CSGLAGETQYF. CDR3 nucleotides: TGCAGCGGGTTAGCAGGGGAGACCCAGTACTTC.

The chain employs TRBV4-3 and TRBJ2-2, with 8 bases that match TRBD2. V was clipped by 0 bases and J by 5 bases; unmatched bases: 2. There are 15 residues in the CDR3. The germline gives CDR1 LGHNA, CDR2 YSLEER. CDR3 region: CASSQDPSGTGELFF. CDR3 DNA sequence: TGCGCCAGCAGCCAAGACCCTAGCGGGACCGGGGAGCTGTTTTTT.